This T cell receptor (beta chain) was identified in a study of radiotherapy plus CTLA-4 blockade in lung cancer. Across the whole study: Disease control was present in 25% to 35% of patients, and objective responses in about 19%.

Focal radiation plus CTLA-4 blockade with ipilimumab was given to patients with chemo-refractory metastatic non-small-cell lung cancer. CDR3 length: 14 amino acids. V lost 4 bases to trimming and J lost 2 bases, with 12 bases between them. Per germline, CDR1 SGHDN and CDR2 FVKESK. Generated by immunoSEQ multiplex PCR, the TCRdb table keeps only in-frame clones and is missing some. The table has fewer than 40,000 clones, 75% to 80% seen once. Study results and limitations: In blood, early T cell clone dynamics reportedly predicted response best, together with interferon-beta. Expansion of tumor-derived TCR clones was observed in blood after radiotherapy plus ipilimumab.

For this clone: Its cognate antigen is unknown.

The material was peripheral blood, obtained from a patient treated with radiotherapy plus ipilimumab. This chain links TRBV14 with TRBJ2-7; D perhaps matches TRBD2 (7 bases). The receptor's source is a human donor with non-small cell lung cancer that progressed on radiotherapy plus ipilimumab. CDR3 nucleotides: TGTGCCAGCAGCCCATTCGGGGGGCCCTACGAGCAGTACTTC. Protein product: CASSPFGGPYEQYF.